The 20 T cell receptor beta chains below were found in one sample sequenced in a study of T cells in Graves' hyperthyroidism and ophthalmopathy. RNA transcripts provided the source from which TCR beta CDR3 regions were amplified. The HTBI set primed first-round TCR CDR3 RT-PCR. TCRdb fed the multiplex PCR reads into MiXCR, producing one record per CDR3 protein. The data show roughly 700,000 distinct CDR3 sequences, approximately 40% seen once. The sample was blood. The receptor set was obtained from a woman in her thirties or forties with Graves' hyperthyroidism.

In its sample, this clonotype was seen many times. The rearrangement joins TRBV14 to TRBJ1-2; no firm D call. Germline V gene lookup returns CDR1 SGHDN and CDR2 FVKESK. This CDR3 is built from 12 residues. Trimming took off 3 bases at V and 4 bases at J, with 6 bases between the two ends. The CDR3 sequence is CASSQDLYGYTF. As DNA, the CDR3 is TGTGCCAGCAGCCAGGACCTCTATGGCTACACCTTC.

This clonotype has only a few counts. The chain links TRBV19 to TRBJ1-1; D unclear. This CDR3 region has 14 residues. Trimming cost V 3 bases and J 1 base, with 9 bases left between them. Germline CDR1 reads LNHDA; CDR2 reads SQIVND (reference sequence). The CDR3 coding sequence is TGTGCCAGTAGTATTCAACTATCGAACACTGAAGCTTTCTTT. This sequence encodes CASSIQLSNTEAFF.

Comment on this clonotype: A much larger clone differs from this one at a single base, so this may be a read error. The chain has TRBV20-1 and TRBJ1-1; 7 bases agree with TRBD1. Germline V lookup: CDR1 DFQATT, CDR2 SNEGSKA (reference sequence). CDR3 length equals 15 residues. The DNA for the CDR3 is TGCAGTGCTGGAGATTTGAACAGGGGGAACACTGAAGCTTTCTTT. Its protein is CSAGDLNRGNTEAFF.

This clonotype occurred a few times. This chain joins TRBV12-3 or TRBV12-4 and TRBJ2-5; D gene uncertain. The germline V and J ends were trimmed by 10 bases and 3 bases, with 12 bases remaining between them. This CDR3 comprises 12 residues. CDR3 amino acids: CATKAREETQYF. The CDR3 DNA reads TGTGCCACCAAAGCAAGGGAAGAGACCCAGTACTTC.

There are a few counts of this clonotype. The CDR3 is CASSEHWDDWQGGNTEAFF. The DNA of the CDR3 is TGTGCCAGCAGTGAACATTGGGACGACTGGCAGGGCGGAAACACTGAAGCTTTCTTT. The gene calls are TRBV6-1 and TRBJ1-1; tentatively, D is TRBD1 (5 bases). Germline V gene sequence: CDR1 MNHNS, CDR2 SASEGT. V gave up 2 bases and J gave up 2 bases, with 24 bases separating them. This CDR3 has 19 residues.

V is TRBV9 and J is TRBJ2-7, with 7 nucleotides matching TRBD1. CDR1 is SGDLS and CDR2 is YYNGEE in the germline V gene. CDR3 length: 14 residues. With 7 bases clipped from V and 5 bases from J, the junction kept 12 bases outside the gene matches. The CDR3 sequence: CASSPGGQRDEQYF. CDR3 nucleotide sequence: TGTGCCAGCTCACCAGGGGGACAGAGGGACGAGCAGTACTTC. The full variable domain, rest sourced from reference TRBV9 and TRBJ2-7, is DSGVTQTPKHLITATGQRVTLRCSPRSGDLSVYWYQQSLDQGLQFLIQYYNGEERAKGNILERFSAQQFPDLHSELNLSSLELGDSALYFCASSPGGQRDEQYFGPGTRLTVT.

The genes are TRBV7-9 and TRBJ2-2; 9 bases align to TRBD2. The CDR3 loop spans 16 amino acids. The V and J ends lost 5 bases and 4 bases, in that order; junction bases with no gene match: 8. Per germline, CDR1 SEHNR and CDR2 FQNEAQ (reference sequence). This chain's CDR3 is CASSTRLAASTGELFF. The DNA of the CDR3 is TGTGCCAGCAGCACTCGACTAGCGGCGAGCACCGGGGAGCTGTTTTTT.

The genes are TRBV10-3 and TRBJ2-5; no clear D gene. This CDR3 comprises 13 residues. Germline CDR1 is ENHRY and CDR2 is SYGVKD. Trimming shortened V by 6 bases and J by 1 base, and 9 bases separated the two germline ends. The CDR3 loop is CAIRYTSQETQYF. CDR3 DNA: TGTGCCATCAGATATACAAGCCAAGAGACCCAGTACTTC.

This clonotype came up once. The chain carries TRBV7-2 and TRBJ1-6, with a weak D call TRBD1 (5 bases). This CDR3 is 14 amino acids long. V dropped 0 bases and J dropped 10 bases, with 10 bases sitting between them. CDR1 and CDR2 from the germline V gene are SGHTA and FQGNSA. The chain's CDR3 is CASSLAMGESPLHF. The DNA of the CDR3 is TGTGCCAGCAGCTTAGCCATGGGGGAGTCACCCCTCCACTTT.

The chain combines TRBV12-3 or TRBV12-4 with TRBJ1-5; TRBD1 aligns across 8 bases. There are 15 residues in the CDR3. After removal of 3 bases from V and 7 bases from J, the junction contained 8 bases not matched to a gene. CDR3 DNA: TGTGCCAGCAGTTTGTCAGGGGGCGGGGGACAGCCCCAGCATTTT. It encodes CASSLSGGGGQPQHF.

This clonotype was counted many times. The CDR3 reads CSVVPATNEKLFF. Written as DNA, the CDR3 is TGCAGCGTTGTCCCGGCGACTAATGAAAAACTGTTTTTT. The chain links TRBV29-1 to TRBJ1-4; D remains ambiguous. Per the germline V gene, CDR1 is SQVTM and CDR2 is ANQGSEA. The CDR3 spans 13 residues. The ends were cut back, 4 bases at V and 2 bases at J, with 8 bases in the middle.

This clonotype occurred a few times. The J gene is TRBJ1-2, the V gene TRBV11-2; 7 bases line up with TRBD1. Unmatched junction bases numbered 9, after V lost 5 bases and J lost 6 bases. The length of the CDR3 is 14 residues. Germline assignment: CDR1 SGHAT and CDR2 FQNNGV. CDR3 bases: TGTGCCAGCAGCCTATTACAGGGGACGGATGGCTACACCTTC. This encodes CASSLLQGTDGYTF.

This chain uses TRBV7-9 with TRBJ1-1; no clear D gene. The V gene lost 8 bases and the J gene lost 5 bases, with 18 bases spanning the gap. The CDR3 extends over 14 amino acids. In germline, CDR1 is SEHNR, CDR2 FQNEAQ (reference sequence). The CDR3 sequence is CASSPPGLRTEAFF. CDR3 bases: TGTGCCAGCTCACCACCTGGGTTAAGGACTGAAGCTTTCTTT.

In the case of this clonotype: At one end the junction does not follow the germline gene, possibly because of a read error. The CDR3 loop reads CASSLLGEGMGGHTF. CDR3 DNA: TGTGCCAGCAGCTTATTAGGGGAAGGTATGGGTGGCCACACCTTC. The gene calls are TRBV7-2 and TRBJ1-2; perhaps TRBD1 as D (5 bases). This CDR3 contains 15 residues. CDR1 and CDR2 (germline): SGHTA, FQGNSA.

This rearrangement joins TRBV6-6 to TRBJ1-6; 7 bases match TRBD1. The CDR3 is made up of 15 amino acids. Germline loops: CDR1 MNHNY, CDR2 SVGAGI (reference sequence). V shed 8 bases, J shed 7 bases, and the junction held 11 bases outside the gene matches. The CDR3 here is CASRGGGQLNSPLHF. Here the CDR3 DNA reads TGTGCCAGCCGAGGCGGGGGACAGCTGAATTCACCCCTCCACTTT.

On this clonotype: A much larger clonotype is one base distant, so this may be a read error. The chain uses TRBV7-2 and TRBJ1-1, with D unresolved. Germline CDR1 reads SGHTA; CDR2 reads FQGNSA. The length of the CDR3 is 14 residues. CDR3 sequence: CASRKENVDTEALF. The DNA for the CDR3 is TGTGCCAGCAGGAAGGAGAACGTCGACACTGAAGCTCTCTTT.

This clonotype has just a few counts. Germline and junction disagree at one end, which may indicate a read error. The V call is TRBV7-8, the J call TRBJ1-4, with TRBD1 matching over 9 bases. Germline-derived CDR1 and CDR2 are SGHVS and FQNEAQ. The CDR3 covers 15 residues. CDR3 in DNA: TGCGCCAGCAGCCAGGGGACAGGGACGGAAGAAAAACTGTTTTTT. It translates to CASSQGTGTEEKLFF. The variable domain in full, with the rest retrieved from reference TRBV7-8 and TRBJ1-4, is GAGVSQSPRYKVAKRGQDVALRCDPISGHVSLFWYQQALGQGPEFLTYFQNEAQLDKSGLPSDRFFAERPEGSVSTLKIQRTQQEDSAVYLCASSQGTGTEEKLFFGSGTQLSVL.

This clonotype was recorded at least ten times. V and J are TRBV19 and TRBJ1-1; maybe TRBD1 (6 bases). V was pared by 4 bases and J by 8 bases, with 17 bases between. This CDR3 region has 14 residues. The germline CDR1 and CDR2 sequences are LNHDA and SQIVND (reference sequence). The CDR3 loop is CASSTRGLGGEAFF. DNA of the CDR3: TGTGCCAGTAGTACCCGTGGTTTGGGGGGCGAAGCTTTCTTT.

The V gene is TRBV7-2, the J gene TRBJ1-5; D not resolved. Between the trimmed V and J ends, which lost 1 base and 11 bases, there was a span of 9 bases. CDR1 SGHTA and CDR2 FQGNSA come from the germline V gene. The CDR3 sequence is 12 residues long. CDR3 DNA: TGTGCCAGCAGCTTAGTCCGTGAGACCCAGCATTTT. Protein sequence: CASSLVRETQHF.

This clonotype was recorded many times. The J gene is TRBJ1-5, the V gene TRBV12-3 or TRBV12-4; TRBD1 matches at 8 bases. Trimming cost V 6 bases and J 4 bases; bases outside gene matches: 14. CDR3 length equals 17 residues. CDR3 loop: CASSEAPTTGANQPQHF. Written as DNA, the CDR3 is TGTGCCAGCAGCGAAGCGCCAACGACAGGGGCTAATCAGCCCCAGCATTTT.